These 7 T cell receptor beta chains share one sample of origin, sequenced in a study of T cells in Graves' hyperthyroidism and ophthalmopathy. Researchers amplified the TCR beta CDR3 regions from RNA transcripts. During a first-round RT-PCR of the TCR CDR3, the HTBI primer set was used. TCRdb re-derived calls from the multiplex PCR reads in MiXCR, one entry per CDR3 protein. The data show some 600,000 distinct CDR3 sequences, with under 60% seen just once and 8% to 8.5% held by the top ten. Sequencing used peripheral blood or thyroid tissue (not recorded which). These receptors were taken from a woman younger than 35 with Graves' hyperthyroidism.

CDR3 DNA sequence: TGTGCCAGCAGTTACAACAGGGGAGGGGAGCTGTTTTTT. Translating gives CASSYNRGGELFF. This chain links TRBV6-4 with TRBJ2-2; TRBD1 matches 7 bases. Germline CDR1 reads MRHNA; CDR2 reads SNTAGT. This CDR3 spans 13 amino acids. J was trimmed by 8 bases and V by 5 bases; bases with no gene match: 5.

CDR3 DNA sequence: TGTGCCAGCAGCCAGTATGTCAGTGCGGAAAAACTGTTTTTT. Its translation: CASSQYVSAEKLFF. The chain combines TRBV7-2 with TRBJ1-4; D is uncertain. Germline assignment: CDR1 SGHTA and CDR2 FQGNSA. The CDR3 loop spans 14 amino acids. Trimming shortened V by 5 bases and J by 8 bases, and 15 bases separated the two germline ends.

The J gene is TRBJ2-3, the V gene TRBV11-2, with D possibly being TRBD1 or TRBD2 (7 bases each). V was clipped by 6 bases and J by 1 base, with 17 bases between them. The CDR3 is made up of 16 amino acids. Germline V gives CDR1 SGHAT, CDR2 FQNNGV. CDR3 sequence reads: CASSGWGGGGTDTQYF. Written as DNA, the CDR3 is TGTGCCAGCAGTGGATGGGGAGGGGGCGGCACAGATACGCAGTATTTT.

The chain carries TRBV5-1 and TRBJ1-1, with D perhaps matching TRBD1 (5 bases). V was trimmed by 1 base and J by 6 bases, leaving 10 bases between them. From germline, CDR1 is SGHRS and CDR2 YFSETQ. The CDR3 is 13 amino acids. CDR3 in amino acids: CASSLPDSSEAFF. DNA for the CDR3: TGCGCCAGCAGCTTGCCTGACAGTTCTGAAGCTTTCTTT.

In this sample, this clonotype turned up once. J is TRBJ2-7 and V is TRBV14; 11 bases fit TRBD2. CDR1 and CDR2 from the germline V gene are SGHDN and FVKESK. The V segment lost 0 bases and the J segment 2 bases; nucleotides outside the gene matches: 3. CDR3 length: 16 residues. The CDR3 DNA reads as TGTGCCAGCAGCCAAGATCTGGGACTAGCGGCCTACGAGCAGTACTTC. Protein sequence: CASSQDLGLAAYEQYF.

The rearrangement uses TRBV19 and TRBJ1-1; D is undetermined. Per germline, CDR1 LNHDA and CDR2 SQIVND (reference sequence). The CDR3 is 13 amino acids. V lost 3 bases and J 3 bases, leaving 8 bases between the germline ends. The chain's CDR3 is CASSIREDTEAFF. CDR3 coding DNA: TGTGCCAGTAGTATTAGGGAGGACACTGAAGCTTTCTTT.

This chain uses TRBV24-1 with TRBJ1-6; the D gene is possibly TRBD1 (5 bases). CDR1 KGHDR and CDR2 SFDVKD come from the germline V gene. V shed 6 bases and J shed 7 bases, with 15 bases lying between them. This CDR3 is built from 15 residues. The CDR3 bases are TGTGCCACCAGTCTGTCCGGGACCGAAAATTCACCCCTCCACTTT. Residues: CATSLSGTENSPLHF.